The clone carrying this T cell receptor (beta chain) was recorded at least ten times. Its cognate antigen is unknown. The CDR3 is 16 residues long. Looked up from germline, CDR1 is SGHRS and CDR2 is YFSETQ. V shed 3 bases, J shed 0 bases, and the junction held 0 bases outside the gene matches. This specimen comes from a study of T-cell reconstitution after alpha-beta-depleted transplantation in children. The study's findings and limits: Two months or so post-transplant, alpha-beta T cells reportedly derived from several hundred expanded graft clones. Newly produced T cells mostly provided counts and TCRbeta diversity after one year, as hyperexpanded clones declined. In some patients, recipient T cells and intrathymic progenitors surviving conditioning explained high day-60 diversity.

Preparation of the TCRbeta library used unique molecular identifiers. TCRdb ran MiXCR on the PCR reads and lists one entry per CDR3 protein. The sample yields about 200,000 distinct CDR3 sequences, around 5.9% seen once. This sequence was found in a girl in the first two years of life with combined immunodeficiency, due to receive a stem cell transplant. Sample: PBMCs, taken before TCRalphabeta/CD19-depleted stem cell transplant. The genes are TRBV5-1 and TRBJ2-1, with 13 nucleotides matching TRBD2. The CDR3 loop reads CASSWTSGSSYNEQFF. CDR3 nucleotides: TGCGCCAGCAGCTGGACTAGCGGGAGCTCCTACAATGAGCAGTTCTTC. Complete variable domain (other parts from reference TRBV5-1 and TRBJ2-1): KAGVTQTPRYLIKTRGQQVTLSCSPISGHRSVSWYQQTPGQGLQFLFEYFSETQRNKGNFPGRFSGRQFSNSRSEMNVSTLELGDSALYLCASSWTSGSSYNEQFFGPGTRLTVL.